Listed here are 27 T cell receptor beta chains from one sample, sequenced in a study of blood T cell repertoires in COVID-19. Generated by immunoSEQ multiplex PCR, the TCRdb table keeps only in-frame clones and is missing some. The table lists approximately 170,000 clones, approximately 86% of them singletons. Sequenced sample: peripheral blood. Receptors originate from a man between 65 and 85 years old with acute or convalescent COVID-19.

This sequence joins TRBV4-3 and TRBJ2-5, with D perhaps TRBD2 (6 bases). Germline values: CDR1 LGHNA, CDR2 YSLEER. This CDR3 is 17 amino acids long. Trimming left V 4 bases short and J 0 bases short, with 18 bases between. The CDR3 DNA reads as TGCGCCAGCAGCCCCCGGGGGAGGACATGGTACCAAGAGACCCAGTACTTC. It translates to CASSPRGRTWYQETQYF.

The rearrangement uses TRBV5-1 and TRBJ2-1; TRBD2 aligns across 10 bases. Losses at the gene ends were 3 bases for V and 4 bases for J; bases not matched to a gene: 7. This CDR3 region has 16 residues. Germline CDR1 is SGHRS and CDR2 is YFSETQ. The CDR3 nucleotides read TGCGCCAGCAGCTCCCATACTAGCGGGGTATACAATGAGCAGTTCTTC. Translation: CASSSHTSGVYNEQFF.

The chain is built from TRBV5-1 and TRBJ2-5; 8 bases fit TRBD2. J was trimmed by 4 bases and V by 4 bases; bases with no gene match: 9. Germline CDR1 SGHRS, CDR2 YFSETQ. The CDR3 is 15 residues long. The CDR3 DNA is TGCGCCAGCAGCACAACTAGCGGAACCCCAGAGACCCAGTACTTC. The encoded protein is CASSTTSGTPETQYF. Full variable domain (remainder filled in from reference TRBV5-1 and TRBJ2-5): KAGVTQTPRYLIKTRGQQVTLSCSPISGHRSVSWYQQTPGQGLQFLFEYFSETQRNKGNFPGRFSGRQFSNSRSEMNVSTLELGDSALYLCASSTTSGTPETQYFGPGTRLLVL.

This clone was detected only a few times. The V gene is TRBV5-5, the J gene TRBJ1-1; D may be TRBD1 (5 bases). Between the trimmed V and J ends, which lost 2 bases and 1 base, there was a span of 9 bases. This CDR3 contains 14 residues. Germline CDR1 SGHKS, CDR2 YYEKEE (reference sequence). The CDR3 here is CASSLGAPNTEAFF. The CDR3 DNA is TGTGCCAGCAGCTTAGGGGCCCCGAACACTGAAGCTTTCTTT.

J is TRBJ2-7 and V is TRBV29-1, with 12 bases identical to TRBD2. This CDR3 has 14 residues. Losses at the gene ends were 4 bases for V and 3 bases for J; bases not matched to a gene: 4. Germline-derived CDR1 and CDR2 are SQVTM and ANQGSEA. CDR3 sequence: CSVAGLAGLYEQYF. Written as DNA, the CDR3 is TGCAGCGTTGCCGGACTAGCGGGACTCTACGAGCAGTACTTC.

The chain uses TRBV15 and TRBJ2-7; possible D gene TRBD1, 5 bases. The CDR3 runs to 16 residues. The germline CDR1 and CDR2 sequences are LNHNV and YYDKDF (reference sequence). The V end was cut by 0 bases, the J end by 2 bases, with 14 bases between. The CDR3 coding sequence is TGTGCCACCAGCAGAGATCTCCAGACAGATCCCTACGAGCAGTACTTC. Amino acids: CATSRDLQTDPYEQYF. Filled out from reference TRBV15 and TRBJ2-7, the complete variable domain reads DAMVIQNPRYQVTQFGKPVTLSCSQTLNHNVMYWYQQKSSQAPKLLFHYYDKDFNNEADTPDNFQSRRPNTSFCFLDIRSPGLGDTAMYLCATSRDLQTDPYEQYFGPGTRLTVT.

The chain has TRBV28 and TRBJ1-1, with D perhaps matching TRBD1 (6 bases). CDR3 length equals 14 residues. The germline V and J ends were trimmed by 6 bases and 4 bases, with 15 bases remaining between them. From germline, CDR1 is MDHEN and CDR2 SYDVKM. CDR3: CASSPPTGFTEAFF. The CDR3 region has the DNA TGTGCCAGCAGCCCACCAACAGGGTTCACTGAAGCTTTCTTT.

This rearrangement joins TRBV7-8 to TRBJ2-3; tentatively, D is TRBD1 (5 bases). CDR3 length equals 19 residues. CDR1 SGHVS and CDR2 FQNEAQ come from the germline V gene. V lost 2 bases and J 7 bases, leaving 28 bases between the germline ends. Written as DNA, the CDR3 is TGTGCCAGCAGCTTATCATTAATCGGAAACATCCGCGCAGGGAATACGCAGTATTTT. As protein: CASSLSLIGNIRAGNTQYF.

The chain combines TRBV27 with TRBJ2-7; 8 nucleotides line up with TRBD1. Germline V gives CDR1 MNHEY, CDR2 SMNVEV (reference sequence). J was trimmed by 7 bases and V by 8 bases; bases with no gene match: 10. This CDR3 has 13 residues. CDR3 in DNA: TGTGCCAGCCGGGCAGGGGGCGCATGGGAGCAGTACTTC. This encodes CASRAGGAWEQYF.

V and J are TRBV5-6 and TRBJ2-7; TRBD2 agrees at 11 bases. The J segment lost 1 base and the V segment lost 4 bases, leaving 13 bases of the junction unmatched. The CDR3 sequence is 18 residues long. The germline CDR1 and CDR2 sequences are SGHDT and YYEEEE. CDR3: CASSPPLAGGPRSYEQYF. The CDR3 DNA reads as TGTGCCAGCAGCCCCCCATTAGCGGGAGGGCCCCGGTCCTACGAGCAGTACTTC.

This rearrangement joins TRBV15 to TRBJ2-5; no definite D call. Germline values: CDR1 LNHNV, CDR2 YYDKDF (reference sequence). The CDR3 runs to 13 residues. V was shortened by 0 bases and J by 4 bases, with 6 bases between the two germline ends. The CDR3 coding sequence is TGTGCCACCAGCAGAGATCCGGGAGAGACCCAGTACTTC. Residues: CATSRDPGETQYF.

The rearrangement links TRBV28 to TRBJ1-1; 7 bases agree with TRBD1. Germline values: CDR1 MDHEN, CDR2 SYDVKM. The V segment lost 3 bases and the J segment 4 bases; nucleotides outside the gene matches: 11. The length of the CDR3 is 16 residues. The CDR3 coding sequence is TGTGCCAGCAGTTTTCGCGGGGGGACAGTAGGCACTGAAGCTTTCTTT. This gives the protein CASSFRGGTVGTEAFF.

The rearrangement joins TRBV30 to TRBJ1-4; 7 nucleotides match TRBD1. Germline CDR1 GTSNPN, CDR2 SVGIG (reference sequence). The CDR3 is 17 amino acids. Trimming at V came to 1 base and at J to 7 bases, leaving 15 bases not matched to a gene. The CDR3 sequence is CAWSEGAGGYGTEKLFF. CDR3 nucleotides: TGTGCCTGGAGTGAGGGGGCAGGGGGATACGGGACTGAAAAACTGTTTTTT.

The chain couples TRBV2 to TRBJ1-6; D may be TRBD1 (5 bases). This CDR3 is 13 amino acids long. Germline CDR1 is SNHLY and CDR2 is FYNNEI. Trimming took 4 bases from V and 6 from J, leaving 7 bases between them. DNA for the CDR3: TGTGCCAGCAGTGGTCAGGGTAATTCACCCCTCCACTTT. Translated, it gives CASSGQGNSPLHF.

V and J are TRBV5-1 and TRBJ1-2, with a tentative D call TRBD1 (5 bases). The V end lost 0 bases, the J end lost 6 bases, and 18 bases lay between the germline ends. The CDR3 runs to 16 residues. From germline, CDR1 is SGHRS and CDR2 YFSETQ. The CDR3 DNA is TGCGCCAGCAGCTTGGATTTAGGGGCGAGGCTGCATGGCTACACCTTC. Translated: CASSLDLGARLHGYTF.

The J gene is TRBJ1-1, the V gene TRBV29-1; the D gene is possibly TRBD1 (5 bases). Trimming took 4 bases from V and 0 from J, leaving 15 bases between them. The CDR3 loop spans 15 amino acids. Germline CDR1 is SQVTM and CDR2 is ANQGSEA. CDR3 nucleotides: TGCAGCGTTGGGGGCAGGACCCGTTTGAACACTGAAGCTTTCTTT. This sequence encodes CSVGGRTRLNTEAFF.

J is TRBJ1-2 and V is TRBV28; 11 nucleotides align to TRBD1. The CDR3 covers 17 residues. CDR1 and CDR2 (germline): MDHEN, SYDVKM. J was trimmed by 4 bases and V by 6 bases; bases with no gene match: 13. CDR3 protein: CASSLMGTGGLGYGYTF. The CDR3 coding sequence is TGTGCCAGCAGCCTCATGGGGACAGGGGGTTTGGGCTATGGCTACACCTTC.

CDR3 coding DNA: TGTGCCAGCAGCGCCACGGGGGGGCCCACAGATACGCAGTATTTT. It is translated as CASSATGGPTDTQYF. The chain uses TRBV9 and TRBJ2-3; 8 positions agree with TRBD2. The germline gives CDR1 SGDLS, CDR2 YYNGEE. V gave up 3 bases and J gave up 2 bases; unmatched junction bases: 5. This CDR3 region has 15 residues.

The chain uses TRBV27 and TRBJ1-6, with 8 bases fitting TRBD1. The J segment lost 6 bases and the V segment lost 5 bases, leaving 6 bases of the junction unmatched. Germline lookup yields CDR1 MNHEY and CDR2 SMNVEV (reference sequence). The CDR3 has 15 amino acids. The CDR3 protein is CASSTQGARNSPLHF. The CDR3 region has the DNA TGTGCCAGCAGTACCCAGGGGGCGCGTAATTCACCCCTCCACTTT.

This chain uses TRBV5-4 with TRBJ2-1; 8 bases match TRBD1. This CDR3 comprises 15 residues. J lost 4 bases, V lost 0 bases, and 3 bases had no gene match. CDR1 and CDR2 (germline): SGHNT, YYREEE (reference sequence). The CDR3 region has the DNA TGTGCCAGCAGCTTGGTCCAGGGGGCGTACAATGAGCAGTTCTTC. As protein: CASSLVQGAYNEQFF.

The rearrangement joins TRBV6-5 to TRBJ2-7; 8 bases are shared with TRBD1. In germline, CDR1 is MNHEY, CDR2 SVGAGI. V lost 2 bases to trimming and J lost 6 bases; unmatched junction nucleotides: 3. The CDR3 spans 13 residues. The CDR3 sequence: CASSYLTGGEQYF. The CDR3 DNA sequence: TGTGCCAGCAGTTACCTTACAGGGGGCGAGCAGTACTTC.

The V and J genes are TRBV5-1 and TRBJ1-2; TRBD1 matches at 7 bases. The V gene end was trimmed by 0 bases and the J gene end by 4 bases; junction bases not matched to a gene: 3. The germline gives CDR1 SGHRS, CDR2 YFSETQ. This CDR3 comprises 14 residues. The CDR3 is CASSLGQGGYGYTF. As DNA, the CDR3 is TGCGCCAGCAGCTTGGGACAGGGTGGCTATGGCTACACCTTC.

This chain joins TRBV6-2 or TRBV6-3 and TRBJ2-5, with 11 bases that match TRBD1. In germline, CDR1 is MNHEY, CDR2 SVGEGT. J was trimmed by 0 bases and V by 2 bases; bases with no gene match: 2. The CDR3 contains 16 residues. The CDR3 nucleotides are TGTGCCAGCAGTTACCCGGACAGGGGGCACCAAGAGACCCAGTACTTC. Amino acid sequence: CASSYPDRGHQETQYF.

The rearrangement links TRBV5-1 to TRBJ2-7, with D possibly being TRBD1 (7 bases). The CDR3 totals 14 residues. Germline values: CDR1 SGHRS, CDR2 YFSETQ. Trimming shortened V by 4 bases and J by 2 bases, and 13 bases separated the two germline ends. CDR3 sequence: CASSGGTEAYEQYF. The CDR3 bases are TGCGCCAGCAGCGGGGGGACAGAAGCCTACGAGCAGTACTTC.

CDR3 nucleotide sequence: TGCGCCAGCAGCCTAGGGACACCGAGCTCCTACAATGAGCAGTTCTTC. It is translated as CASSLGTPSSYNEQFF. This chain uses TRBV4-1 with TRBJ2-1; possibly TRBD1 for D (6 bases). This CDR3 has 16 residues. V shed 4 bases and J shed 0 bases, with 13 bases lying between them. Germline CDR1 MGHRA, CDR2 YSYEKL.

The gene calls are TRBV29-1 and TRBJ2-7; 7 positions match TRBD1. The germline gives CDR1 SQVTM, CDR2 ANQGSEA. J was trimmed by 3 bases and V by 6 bases; bases with no gene match: 2. The CDR3 runs 11 residues. CDR3 sequence (DNA): TGCAGCGTCAACAGGGGCTACGAGCAGTACTTC. Protein product: CSVNRGYEQYF.

CDR3 nucleotide sequence: TGTGCCAGCTCCCGGACTAGCGGGTTCAACCAAGAGACCCAGTACTTC. This translates into CASSRTSGFNQETQYF. This chain uses TRBV5-4 with TRBJ2-5, with 11 bases identical to TRBD2. Trimming cost V 7 bases and J 0 bases; bases outside gene matches: 8. This CDR3 region has 16 residues. The germline V gene encodes CDR1 SGHNT and CDR2 YYREEE (reference sequence).